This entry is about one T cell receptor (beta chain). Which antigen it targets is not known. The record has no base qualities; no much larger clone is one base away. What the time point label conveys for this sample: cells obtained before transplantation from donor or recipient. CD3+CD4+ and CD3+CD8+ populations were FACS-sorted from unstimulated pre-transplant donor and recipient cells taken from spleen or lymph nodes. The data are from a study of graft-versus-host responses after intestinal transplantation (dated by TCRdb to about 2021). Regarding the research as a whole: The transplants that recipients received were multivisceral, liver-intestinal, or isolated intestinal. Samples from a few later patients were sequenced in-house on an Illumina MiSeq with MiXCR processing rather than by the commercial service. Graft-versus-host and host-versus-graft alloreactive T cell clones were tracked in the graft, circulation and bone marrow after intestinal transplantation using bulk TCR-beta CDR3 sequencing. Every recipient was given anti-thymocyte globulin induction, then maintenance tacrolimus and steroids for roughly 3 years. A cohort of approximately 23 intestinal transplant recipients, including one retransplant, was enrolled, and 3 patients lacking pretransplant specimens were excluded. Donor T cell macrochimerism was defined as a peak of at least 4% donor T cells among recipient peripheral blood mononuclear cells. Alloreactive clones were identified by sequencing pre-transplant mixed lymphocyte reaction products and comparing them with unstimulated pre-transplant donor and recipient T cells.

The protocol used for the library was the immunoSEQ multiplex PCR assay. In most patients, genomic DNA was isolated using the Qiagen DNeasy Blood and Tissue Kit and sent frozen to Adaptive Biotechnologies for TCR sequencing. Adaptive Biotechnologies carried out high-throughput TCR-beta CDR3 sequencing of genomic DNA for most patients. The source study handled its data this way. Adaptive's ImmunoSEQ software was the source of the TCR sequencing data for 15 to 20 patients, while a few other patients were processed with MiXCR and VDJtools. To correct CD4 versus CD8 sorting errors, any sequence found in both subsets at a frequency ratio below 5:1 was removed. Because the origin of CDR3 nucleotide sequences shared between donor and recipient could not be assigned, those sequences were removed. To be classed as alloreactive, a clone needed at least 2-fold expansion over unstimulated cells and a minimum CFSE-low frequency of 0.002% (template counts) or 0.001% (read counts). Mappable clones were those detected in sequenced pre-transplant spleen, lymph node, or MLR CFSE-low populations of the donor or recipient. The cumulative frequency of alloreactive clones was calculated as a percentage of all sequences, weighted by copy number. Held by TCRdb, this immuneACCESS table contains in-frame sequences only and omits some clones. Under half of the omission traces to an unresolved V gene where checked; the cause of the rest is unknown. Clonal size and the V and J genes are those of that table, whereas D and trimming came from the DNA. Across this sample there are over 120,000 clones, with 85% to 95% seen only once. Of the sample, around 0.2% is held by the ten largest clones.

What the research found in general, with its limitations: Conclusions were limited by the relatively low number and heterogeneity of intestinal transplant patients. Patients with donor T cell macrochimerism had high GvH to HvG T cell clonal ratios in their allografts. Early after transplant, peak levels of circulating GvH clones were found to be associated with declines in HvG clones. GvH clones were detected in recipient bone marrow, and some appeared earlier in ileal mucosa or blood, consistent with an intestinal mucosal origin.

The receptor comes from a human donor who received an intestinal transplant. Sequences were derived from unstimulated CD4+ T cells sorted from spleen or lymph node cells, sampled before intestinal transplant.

The CDR3 reads CASSFGGGVNTEAFF. The DNA sequence is as follows: TGCGCCAGCAGTTTTGGAGGGGGCGTGAACACTGAAGCTTTCTTT. Rearrangement joined TRBV4-1 to TRBJ1-1, with 7 bases in between that match TRBD1. Trimmed from V: 6 bases; trimmed from J: 0 bases; junction bases lacking a gene match: 7. Via the germline V gene, CDR1 is MGHRA and CDR2 YSYEKL. The CDR3 sequence holds 15 residues, the cysteine and phenylalanine included. Left in the record is the CDR3 DNA by itself, 45 bases read in frame from the first base.